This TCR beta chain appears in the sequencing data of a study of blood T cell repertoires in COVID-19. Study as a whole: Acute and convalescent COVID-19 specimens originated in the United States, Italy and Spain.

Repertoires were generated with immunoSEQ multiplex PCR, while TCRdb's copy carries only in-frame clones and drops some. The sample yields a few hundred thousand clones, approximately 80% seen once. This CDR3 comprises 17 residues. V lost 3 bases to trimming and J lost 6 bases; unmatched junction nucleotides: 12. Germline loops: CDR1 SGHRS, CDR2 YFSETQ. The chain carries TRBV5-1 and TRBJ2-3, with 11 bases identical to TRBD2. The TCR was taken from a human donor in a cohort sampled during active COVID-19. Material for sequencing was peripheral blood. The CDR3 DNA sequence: TGCGCCAGCAGCTCCTCCTTAACTAGCGGGAGTGTCGATACGCAGTATTTT. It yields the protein CASSSSLTSGSVDTQYF.